This TCR beta chain was sequenced during a study of blood T cell repertoires in COVID-19. Background on the study: COVID-19 samples collected from the United States, Italy and Spain covered acute and convalescent phases. PBMCs, B-cell-depleted T cells, or T cells were the source of the cDNA or gDNA that made up the material.

In the original analysis: The authors estimated nucleated cell counts from reference gene primer amplification. Profiling relied on immunoSEQ multiplex PCR, and the TCRdb table lists in-frame clones only, not all of them. V, J and clone size are taken as reported in that table, and D and trimming were inferred from the DNA itself. The sample lists some 150,000 clones, around nine tenths occurring once. The CDR3 loop spans 13 amino acids. Germline V lookup: CDR1 SGHAT, CDR2 FQNNGV. V was trimmed by 5 bases and J by 7 bases, leaving 14 bases between them. This TCR was recovered from a woman aged 45-60 years with active or convalescent COVID-19. Sequenced: peripheral blood. The chain is built from TRBV11-2 and TRBJ1-2; D uncertain. Here the CDR3 reads CASSPGQVGGYTF. CDR3 in DNA: TGTGCCAGCAGCCCTGGGCAGGTCGGTGGCTACACCTTC.